This T cell receptor beta chain was identified during a study of cytomegalovirus exposure and HLA in healthy donors. Study-wide points: In vitro experiments confirmed that a few CMV-associated chains were specific for CMV antigens. In a later analysis, TCR beta V- and J-gene trimming was associated with a missense DCLRE1C variant.

In its sample, this clone was seen once. The antigen remains unidentified. Primers included in the PCR were 60 Vbeta and 13 Jbeta primers. The repertoire was sequenced with immunoSEQ multiplex PCR; TCRdb's copy has only in-frame clones and lacks some. The sample records some 150,000 clones, 80% being singletons. CDR1 and CDR2 (germline): MDHEN, SYDVKM. This CDR3 region has 13 residues. V was pared by 7 bases and J by 2 bases, with 12 bases between. Sequencing was done on a sample of PBMCs. V usage is TRBV28 and J usage is TRBJ2-7; a weak D match, TRBD1 (6 bases). This TCR was sampled from a man in his forties or fifties in good health and CMV-seropositive. The CDR3 nucleotides are TGTGCCAGCAAACAGGGTAATGCCTACGAGCAGTACTTC. Protein sequence: CASKQGNAYEQYF.